Listed below are T cell receptor beta chains from one sample, sequenced in a study of cytomegalovirus exposure and HLA in healthy donors. Generated by immunoSEQ multiplex PCR, the TCRdb table keeps only in-frame clones and is missing some. The sample consists of some 140,000 clones, under 85% of them appearing once. Sequencing used PBMCs. These TCRs come from a man younger than 35 in good health and CMV-seronegative. Each CDR3 is given with its conserved first and last residue. A D gene is named only where the DNA matches it firmly. The size field is filled for only some rows; it gives once, few, many or a size class.

j_gene: TRBJ1-2; abundance: NA; v_gene: TRBV7-9; d_gene: NA; CDR3nt: TGTTCCAGCAGCTTTAGCCAGGGAAGTGGCGGCTACACCTTC; CDR3aa: CSSSFSQGSGGYTF
j_gene: TRBJ1-2; abundance: NA; v_gene: TRBV5-1; d_gene: NA; CDR3nt: TGCGCCAGCAGCTATCAGGGGAATAACTATGGCTACACCTTC; CDR3aa: CASSYQGNNYGYTF
j_gene: TRBJ2-1; abundance: NA; v_gene: TRBV6-6; d_gene: TRBD1; CDR3nt: TGTGCCAGCATCAACCGGGACAGGGTCCACAATGAGCAGTTCTTC; CDR3aa: CASINRDRVHNEQFF
j_gene: TRBJ2-3; abundance: NA; v_gene: TRBV5-6; d_gene: NA; CDR3nt: TGTGCCAGCAGCTTAAGAGTATCGGTAGATACGCAGTATTTT; CDR3aa: CASSLRVSVDTQYF
j_gene: TRBJ2-5; abundance: NA; v_gene: TRBV5-1; d_gene: NA; CDR3nt: TGCGCCAGCAGCTGGGGGCAGCCAAAGACCCAGTACTTC; CDR3aa: CASSWGQPKTQYF
j_gene: TRBJ2-7; abundance: NA; v_gene: TRBV25-1; d_gene: NA; CDR3nt: TGTGCCAGCATAGGGGGATTCTACGAGCAGTACTTC; CDR3aa: CASIGGFYEQYF
j_gene: TRBJ2-7; abundance: NA; v_gene: TRBV6-1; d_gene: TRBD2; CDR3nt: TGTGCCAGCAGTCAAGGGACTATTCAGCAGTACTTC; CDR3aa: CASSQGTIQQYF
j_gene: TRBJ1-3; abundance: NA; v_gene: TRBV29-1; d_gene: NA; CDR3nt: TGCAGCGGAGAGACAGTTGGAAACACCATATATTTT; CDR3aa: CSGETVGNTIYF
j_gene: TRBJ2-1; abundance: NA; v_gene: TRBV27; d_gene: TRBD1; CDR3nt: TGTGCCAGCAGTTCCCAGGGGGCTTGGTACAATGAGCAGTTCTTC; CDR3aa: CASSSQGAWYNEQFF
j_gene: TRBJ2-7; abundance: NA; v_gene: TRBV9; d_gene: TRBD1; CDR3nt: TGTGCCAGCAGCTCGAACCCCGGGACAGGCTACGAGCAGTACTTC; CDR3aa: CASSSNPGTGYEQYF
j_gene: TRBJ1-4; abundance: few; v_gene: TRBV2; d_gene: TRBD1; CDR3nt: TGTGCCAGCAGTGAACGGGGGACAGGGGGTGAAAAACTGTTTTTT; CDR3aa: CASSERGTGGEKLFF
j_gene: TRBJ1-3; abundance: NA; v_gene: TRBV30; d_gene: TRBD1; CDR3nt: TGTGCCTGGAAGGGACAGGGAGGAAACACCATATATTTT; CDR3aa: CAWKGQGGNTIYF
j_gene: TRBJ1-2; abundance: NA; v_gene: TRBV5-8; d_gene: NA; CDR3nt: TGTGCCAGCACCTTGTTTCGGACAGATGGCTACACCTTC; CDR3aa: CASTLFRTDGYTF
j_gene: TRBJ2-1; abundance: once; v_gene: TRBV20-1; d_gene: NA; CDR3nt: TGCAGTGCTAGAGATATCTCCGAGCAGTTCTTC; CDR3aa: CSARDISEQFF
j_gene: TRBJ1-3; abundance: NA; v_gene: TRBV4-3; d_gene: NA; CDR3nt: TGCGCCAGCAGCCCGTCGTTCTCTGGAAACACCATATATTTT; CDR3aa: CASSPSFSGNTIYF
j_gene: TRBJ2-5; abundance: NA; v_gene: TRBV6-5; d_gene: TRBD2; CDR3nt: TGTGCCAGCAGTTACTCGGGAGGGTTGCAGACCCAGTACTTC; CDR3aa: CASSYSGGLQTQYF
j_gene: TRBJ2-5; abundance: NA; v_gene: TRBV19; d_gene: NA; CDR3nt: TGTGCCAGTAGTATAGGAGGGGGGACCCAGTACTTC; CDR3aa: CASSIGGGTQYF